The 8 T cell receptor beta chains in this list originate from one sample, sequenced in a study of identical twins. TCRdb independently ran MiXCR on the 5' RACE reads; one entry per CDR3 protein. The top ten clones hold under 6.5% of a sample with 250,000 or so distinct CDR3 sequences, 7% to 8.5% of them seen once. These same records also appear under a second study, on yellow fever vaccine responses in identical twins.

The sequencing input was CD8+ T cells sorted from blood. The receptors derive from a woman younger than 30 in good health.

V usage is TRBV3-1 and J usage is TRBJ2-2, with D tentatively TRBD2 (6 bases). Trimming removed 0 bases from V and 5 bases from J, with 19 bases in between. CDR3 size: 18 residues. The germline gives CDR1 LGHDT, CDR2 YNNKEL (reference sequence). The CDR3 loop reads CASSQDLSTGVFTGELFF. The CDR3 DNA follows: TGTGCCAGCAGCCAAGATCTCTCAACGGGGGTGTTTACCGGGGAGCTGTTTTTT.

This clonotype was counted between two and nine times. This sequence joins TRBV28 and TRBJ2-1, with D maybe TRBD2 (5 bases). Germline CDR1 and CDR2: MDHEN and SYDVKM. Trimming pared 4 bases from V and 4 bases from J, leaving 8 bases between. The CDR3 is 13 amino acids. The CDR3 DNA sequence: TGTGCCAGCAGTTGGACTGCATACAATGAGCAGTTCTTC. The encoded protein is CASSWTAYNEQFF. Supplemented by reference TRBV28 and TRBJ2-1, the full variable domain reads DVKVTQSSRYLVKRTGEKVFLECVQDMDHENMFWYRQDPGLGLRLIYFSYDVKMKEKGDIPEGYSVSREKKERFSLILESASTNQTSMYLCASSWTAYNEQFFGPGTRLTVL.

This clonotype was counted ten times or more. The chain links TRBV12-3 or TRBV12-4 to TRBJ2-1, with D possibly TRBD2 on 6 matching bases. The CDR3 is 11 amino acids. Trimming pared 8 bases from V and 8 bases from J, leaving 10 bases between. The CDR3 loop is CASSWGDEQFF. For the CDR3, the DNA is TGTGCCAGCTCCTGGGGGGATGAGCAGTTCTTC.

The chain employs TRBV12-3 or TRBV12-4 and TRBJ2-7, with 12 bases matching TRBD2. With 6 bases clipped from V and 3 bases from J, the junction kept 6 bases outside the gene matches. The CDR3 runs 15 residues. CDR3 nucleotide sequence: TGTGCCAGCAGCCGGACTAGCGGGAACCTCTACGAGCAGTACTTC. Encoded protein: CASSRTSGNLYEQYF.

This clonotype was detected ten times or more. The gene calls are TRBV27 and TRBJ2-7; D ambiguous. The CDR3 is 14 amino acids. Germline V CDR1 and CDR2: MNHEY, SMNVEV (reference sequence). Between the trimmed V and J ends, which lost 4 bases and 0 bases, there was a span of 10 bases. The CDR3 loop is CASSYSQSSYEQYF. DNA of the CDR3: TGTGCCAGCAGTTATAGCCAGTCCTCCTACGAGCAGTACTTC.

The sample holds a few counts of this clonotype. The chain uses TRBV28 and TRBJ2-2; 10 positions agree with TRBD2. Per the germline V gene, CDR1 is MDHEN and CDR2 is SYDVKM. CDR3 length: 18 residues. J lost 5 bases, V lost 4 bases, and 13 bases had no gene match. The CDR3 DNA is TGTGCCAGCAGTTCTCTCTTAGGTCTAGCGGGAGATACCGGGGAGCTGTTTTTT. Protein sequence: CASSSLLGLAGDTGELFF.

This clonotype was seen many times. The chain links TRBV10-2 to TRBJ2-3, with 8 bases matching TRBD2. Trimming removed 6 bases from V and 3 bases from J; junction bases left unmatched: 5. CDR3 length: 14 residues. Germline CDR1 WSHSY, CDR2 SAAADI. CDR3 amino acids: CASRLSGKTDTQYF. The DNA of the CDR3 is TGCGCCAGCAGGCTTAGCGGGAAGACAGATACGCAGTATTTT.

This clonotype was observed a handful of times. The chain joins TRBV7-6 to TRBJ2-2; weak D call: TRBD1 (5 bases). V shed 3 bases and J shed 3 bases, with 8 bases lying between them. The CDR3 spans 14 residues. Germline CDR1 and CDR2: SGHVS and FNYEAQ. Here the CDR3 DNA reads TGTGCCAGCAGCTTTGGGGCGGACACCGGGGAGCTGTTTTTT. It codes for CASSFGADTGELFF.